The next 29 T cell receptor beta chains were all read from a single sample in a study of control samples from healthy donors and cancer patients. Repertoires were generated with immunoSEQ multiplex PCR, while TCRdb's copy carries only in-frame clones and drops some. The sample comprises more than 140,000 clones, more than 80% of which are singletons, and under 9% rests with the top ten. Sequencing was performed on blood. These receptors originate from a young man in good health.

The V gene is TRBV7-9, the J gene TRBJ1-5, with D possibly matching TRBD1 (5 bases). From germline, CDR1 is SEHNR and CDR2 FQNEAQ (reference sequence). The V gene lost 0 bases and the J gene lost 2 bases, with 8 bases spanning the gap. The CDR3 loop spans 15 amino acids. CDR3 nucleotides: TGTGCCAGCAGCTTAGCGGGGCAGGGCAATCAGCCCCAGCATTTT. Translating gives CASSLAGQGNQPQHF.

The rearrangement joins TRBV19 to TRBJ1-5; D call uncertain. Germline CDR1 is LNHDA and CDR2 is SQIVND (reference sequence). V lost 5 bases, J lost 1 base, and 9 bases lay in between. The CDR3 runs to 14 residues. The CDR3 spells CASSAGFSNQPQHF. The CDR3 nucleotides read TGTGCCAGTAGTGCGGGATTCAGCAATCAGCCCCAGCATTTT.

The J gene is TRBJ1-5, the V gene TRBV28; a possible D gene is TRBD1 (5 bases). Deletions cut 4 bases from V and 0 bases from J, with 16 bases between. CDR3 length: 17 amino acids. CDR1 is MDHEN and CDR2 is SYDVKM in the germline V gene. CDR3 loop: CASSSRGLGYSNQPQHF. CDR3 sequence (DNA): TGTGCCAGCAGTTCACGGGGGTTGGGGTATAGCAATCAGCCCCAGCATTTT.

The genes are TRBV28 and TRBJ1-2; perhaps TRBD1 as D (6 bases). The CDR3 is 13 amino acids. Germline CDR1 is MDHEN and CDR2 is SYDVKM. V shed 8 bases and J shed 8 bases, with 18 bases lying between them. CDR3 amino acids: CASGRGTRDGYTF. The CDR3, as DNA: TGTGCCAGCGGGCGGGGGACACGGGACGGCTACACCTTC.

V gene TRBV25-1 combines with J gene TRBJ2-3; 10 bases are shared with TRBD1. This CDR3 has 16 amino acids. CDR1 is MGHDK, CDR2 SYGVNS, per germline. Losses at the gene ends were 10 bases for V and 3 bases for J; bases not matched to a gene: 13. CDR3 sequence (DNA): TGTGCCACATCGGGGGGGACAGGGGTTGTGACAGATACGCAGTATTTT. Protein sequence: CATSGGTGVVTDTQYF.

The rearrangement uses TRBV13 and TRBJ1-1, with 8 bases that match TRBD1. Germline-derived CDR1 and CDR2 are PRHDT and FYEKMQ (reference sequence). V lost 5 bases to trimming and J lost 5 bases; unmatched junction nucleotides: 7. CDR3 length: 14 amino acids. This CDR3 is CASSKQGGITEAFF. The CDR3 DNA sequence: TGTGCCAGCAGCAAACAGGGGGGGATAACTGAAGCTTTCTTT.

The chain employs TRBV5-8 and TRBJ1-6; TRBD1 matches 9 bases. Trimming cost V 3 bases and J 6 bases; bases outside gene matches: 1. From germline, CDR1 is SGHTS and CDR2 YDEGEE. The CDR3 extends over 14 amino acids. CDR3 residues: CASSWTGVNSPLHF. CDR3 coding DNA: TGTGCCAGCAGCTGGACAGGGGTTAATTCACCCCTCCACTTT.

This rearrangement joins TRBV11-2 to TRBJ2-5; D is undetermined. Germline V gene data show CDR1 as SGHAT and CDR2 as FQNNGV. Trimming pared 5 bases from V and 5 bases from J, leaving 18 bases between. CDR3 length: 15 residues. Here the CDR3 DNA reads TGTGCCAGCAGCCCCCCCAGCTTGTGGTCTGAGACCCAGTACTTC. Translating gives CASSPPSLWSETQYF.

The CDR3 here is CASSLGGGPLSGNTIYF. The CDR3 nucleotides are TGCGCCAGCAGCCTAGGGGGAGGACCGCTCTCTGGAAACACCATATATTTT. The V gene is TRBV5-1, the J gene TRBJ1-3; tentative D call: TRBD1 (6 bases). The CDR3 covers 17 residues. Germline V gives CDR1 SGHRS, CDR2 YFSETQ. Trimming removed 4 bases from V and 0 bases from J, with 17 bases in between.

The chain recombines TRBV29-1 with TRBJ1-1; tentative D call: TRBD1 (5 bases). The V end lost 5 bases, the J end lost 0 bases, and 13 bases lay between the germline ends. The CDR3 covers 14 residues. Germline V gene data show CDR1 as SQVTM and CDR2 as ANQGSEA. The CDR3 DNA reads as TGCAGCGTTCACCGGGACGGATTGAACACTGAAGCTTTCTTT. This translates into CSVHRDGLNTEAFF.

The gene calls are TRBV18 and TRBJ2-1, with 7 nucleotides matching TRBD2. V shed 4 bases, J shed 2 bases, and the junction held 8 bases outside the gene matches. This CDR3 contains 16 residues. The germline V gene encodes CDR1 KGHSH and CDR2 LQKENI. CDR3 nucleotide sequence: TGTGCCAGCTCACATGACGAGCGGGACCCCTACAATGAGCAGTTCTTC. This encodes CASSHDERDPYNEQFF.

The chain combines TRBV3-1 (or the pseudogene TRBV3-2) with TRBJ2-3, with D hard to call. CDR1 is LGHDT, CDR2 YNNKEL, per germline (reference sequence). The V end was cut by 4 bases, the J end by 2 bases, with 7 bases between. This CDR3 spans 13 amino acids. The CDR3 DNA reads as TGTGCCAGCAGCCCGCTTAACACAGATACGCAGTATTTT. It is translated as CASSPLNTDTQYF.

This clone has just a few counts. The chain is built from TRBV2 and TRBJ1-6, with D possibly being TRBD1 (6 bases). CDR3 size: 16 residues. The germline V gene has CDR1 SNHLY and CDR2 FYNNEI. V gave up 3 bases and J gave up 7 bases, with 16 bases separating them. The CDR3 is CASSDPPGAGNSPLHF. The CDR3 coding sequence is TGTGCCAGCAGTGACCCCCCGGGGGCGGGAAATTCACCCCTCCACTTT.

This clone was observed once. The chain combines TRBV4-2 with TRBJ2-3, with 12 bases fitting TRBD2. Germline CDR1 and CDR2: LGHNA and YNFKEQ. With V trimmed by 3 bases and J by 9 bases, 7 bases remained unmatched. CDR3 length: 15 residues. The CDR3 is CASSHSASGGETQYF. The CDR3 DNA sequence: TGTGCCAGCAGCCATAGCGCTAGCGGGGGGGAGACGCAGTATTTT.

CDR3 bases: TGTGCCAGCAGCTTGGTCCCGGGTGGTATCGCTGAAGCTTTCTTT. Translation gives CASSLVPGGIAEAFF. The gene calls are TRBV5-5 and TRBJ1-1, with D unclear. Germline assignment: CDR1 SGHKS and CDR2 YYEKEE (reference sequence). This CDR3 is 15 amino acids long. V was clipped by 0 bases and J by 6 bases, with 15 bases between them.

The rearrangement joins TRBV10-3 to TRBJ2-7, with D maybe TRBD1 (6 bases). Looked up from germline, CDR1 is ENHRY and CDR2 is SYGVKD. Trimming took off 3 bases at V and 3 bases at J, with 15 bases between the two ends. The CDR3 is 15 residues long. DNA of the CDR3: TGTGCCATCAGTGATCGGCAGGGGCAAGACTACGAGCAGTACTTC. The encoded protein is CAISDRQGQDYEQYF.

The rearrangement uses TRBV5-1 and TRBJ1-5; the D is unclear. Germline CDR1 is SGHRS and CDR2 is YFSETQ. Deletions cut 3 bases from V and 3 bases from J, with 10 bases between. CDR3 length equals 14 residues. The CDR3 DNA reads as TGCGCCAGCAGCTCAGAAGGGAACAATCAGCCCCAGCATTTT. Translating it yields CASSSEGNNQPQHF.

This chain connects TRBV7-9 to TRBJ2-7; TRBD1 matches at 9 bases. After removal of 5 bases from V and 2 bases from J, the junction contained 10 bases not matched to a gene. Germline V gene data show CDR1 as SEHNR and CDR2 as FQNEAQ (reference sequence). This CDR3 is built from 16 residues. CDR3 sequence (DNA): TGTGCCAGCAGCCCACCGGACAGGGGTCAACCCTACGAGCAGTACTTC. This translates into CASSPPDRGQPYEQYF. Looking up the rest from reference TRBV7-9 and TRBJ2-7 gives the full variable domain: DTGVSQNPRHKITKRGQNVTFRCDPISEHNRLYWYRQTLGQGPEFLTYFQNEAQLEKSRLLSDRFSAERPKGSFSTLEIQRTEQGDSAMYLCASSPPDRGQPYEQYFGPGTRLTVT.

The chain combines TRBV6-1 with TRBJ1-2; 9 bases fit TRBD1. The ends lost 2 bases at V and 1 base at J; junction bases unmatched: 5. CDR1 is MNHNS, CDR2 SASEGT, per germline. This CDR3 has 16 amino acids. The CDR3 DNA is TGTGCCAGCAGTGAACTTAACAGGGGGCTTAACTATGGCTACACCTTC. It yields the protein CASSELNRGLNYGYTF.

This clone has a single count. This chain connects TRBV14 to TRBJ2-5; no clear D. From germline, CDR1 is SGHDN and CDR2 FVKESK. The CDR3 spans 14 residues. Trimming took 1 base from V and 2 from J, leaving 8 bases between them. For the CDR3, the DNA is TGTGCCAGCAGCCAAGGCGGCGCGCAAGAGACCCAGTACTTC. Protein sequence: CASSQGGAQETQYF.

The gene calls are TRBV18 and TRBJ2-5; the D is unclear. V was cut by 3 bases and J by 5 bases, with 19 bases left in between. CDR1 and CDR2 from the germline V gene are KGHSH and LQKENI. The length of the CDR3 is 16 residues. The CDR3 DNA is TGTGCCAGCTCACCCCTCTCTTCCCTCGTAGTGGAGACCCAGTACTTC. It codes for CASSPLSSLVVETQYF. Variable domain in full (rest from reference TRBV18 and TRBJ2-5): NAGVMQNPRHLVRRRGQEARLRCSPMKGHSHVYWYRQLPEEGLKFMVYLQKENIIDESGMPKERFSAEFPKEGPSILRIQQVVRGDSAAYFCASSPLSSLVVETQYFGPGTRLLVL.

The rearrangement joins TRBV10-3 to TRBJ2-5; 10 bases align to TRBD2. This CDR3 is 15 amino acids long. Trimming cost V 3 bases and J 5 bases; bases outside gene matches: 6. Germline V lookup: CDR1 ENHRY, CDR2 SYGVKD. The DNA for the CDR3 is TGTGCCATCAGTGACACCGGGACTAGCGTCGAGACCCAGTACTTC. This codes for CAISDTGTSVETQYF.

This chain joins TRBV4-1 and TRBJ2-3; D unclear. Germline CDR1 and CDR2: MGHRA and YSYEKL. This CDR3 has 14 amino acids. V lost 2 bases and J lost 5, with 11 bases in between. In nucleotides, the CDR3 is TGCGCCAGCAGCCAATATATAGCTGGAGATACGCAGTATTTT. It is translated as CASSQYIAGDTQYF.

The chain combines TRBV27 with TRBJ1-1, with TRBD1 matching 9 bases. From germline, CDR1 is MNHEY and CDR2 SMNVEV (reference sequence). The CDR3 contains 15 residues. J was trimmed by 2 bases and V by 7 bases; bases with no gene match: 8. In nucleotides, the CDR3 is TGTGCCAGCAAATTGACAGGGGGGCTAAACACTGAAGCTTTCTTT. Translating gives CASKLTGGLNTEAFF.

The gene calls are TRBV5-1 and TRBJ1-1; D ambiguous. Between the trimmed V and J ends, which lost 6 bases and 7 bases, there was a span of 10 bases. CDR3 length: 11 amino acids. Germline values: CDR1 SGHRS, CDR2 YFSETQ. CDR3 region: CASTSGDEAFF. CDR3 nucleotides: TGCGCCAGCACGAGTGGGGATGAAGCTTTCTTT.

The chain carries TRBV3-1 (or the pseudogene TRBV3-2) and TRBJ1-1, with D uncertain. This CDR3 has 16 amino acids. The germline CDR1 and CDR2 sequences are LGHDT and YNNKEL (reference sequence). The ends were cut back, 0 bases at V and 0 bases at J, with 11 bases in the middle. CDR3 nucleotides: TGTGCCAGCAGCCAAGATAAGCTGGAAGTGAACACTGAAGCTTTCTTT. It codes for CASSQDKLEVNTEAFF.

The chain is built from TRBV19 and TRBJ2-6; D perhaps matches TRBD2 (6 bases). Germline assignment: CDR1 LNHDA and CDR2 SQIVND (reference sequence). CDR3 length equals 17 residues. Trimming left V 6 bases short and J 0 bases short, with 15 bases between. CDR3 loop: CASRVTGDFSGANVLTF. The CDR3 DNA follows: TGTGCCAGTAGGGTTACGGGGGATTTCTCTGGGGCCAACGTCCTGACTTTC.

This CDR3 reads CASSTTLSGGRETQYF. The CDR3 DNA follows: TGTGCCAGTAGTACCACCCTAAGCGGGGGACGGGAGACCCAGTACTTC. The J gene is TRBJ2-5, the V gene TRBV19; 8 nucleotides align to TRBD2. CDR3 size: 16 residues. Germline CDR1 and CDR2: LNHDA and SQIVND (reference sequence). The trim removed 4 bases at V and 5 bases at J, leaving 12 bases unmatched.

The chain couples TRBV11-2 to TRBJ2-7, with D unclear. Deletions cut 6 bases from V and 4 bases from J, with 7 bases between. Germline V gene data show CDR1 as SGHAT and CDR2 as FQNNGV. The CDR3 consists of 11 residues. CDR3 in amino acids: CASSDHYEQYF. DNA of the CDR3: TGTGCCAGCAGTGACCATTACGAGCAGTACTTC.